The clone carrying this TCR beta chain has ten or more counts. This CDR3 spans 12 amino acids. V gave up 4 bases and J gave up 4 bases, with 10 bases separating them. Germline CDR1 is DFQATT and CDR2 is SNEGSKA (reference sequence). The record originates from a study of T-cell reconstitution after alpha-beta-depleted transplantation in children. Preparation of the TCRbeta library was carried out with unique molecular identifiers. Via MiXCR, TCRdb re-called the PCR reads, giving one row per CDR3 protein. The sample records hundreds of thousands of distinct CDR3 sequences, approximately 11% being singletons.

The rearrangement links TRBV20-1 to TRBJ1-2; D is unresolved. The source was PBMCs, collected before TCRalphabeta/CD19-depleted stem cell transplant. This clonotype was sampled from a child under two years old with acute myeloid leukemia, due to receive a stem cell transplant. The CDR3 is CSANVRSYGYTF. DNA for the CDR3: TGCAGTGCTAATGTCAGGAGCTATGGCTACACCTTC.